This TCR beta chain originates from a study of cytomegalovirus exposure and HLA in healthy donors. Points on this clone: Its antigen is still unknown.

V shed 1 base and J shed 2 bases, with 5 bases lying between them. This CDR3 has 14 residues. CDR1 and CDR2 (germline): MNHNS, SASEGT. Study-wide findings and caveats: Later work showed greater clonal expansion in HLA-associated TCR beta chains than in equally common others. Cytomegalovirus-associated status was assigned to around 160 TCR beta chains.

PCR amplification relied on 60 Vbeta primers (plus 13 Jbeta primers). Clones were read by immunoSEQ multiplex PCR, and TCRdb kept only the in-frame ones, dropping some. The table has some 100,000 clones, about 73% seen once; the top ten hold roughly 4.2%. The TCR was taken from a woman aged 35 to 49 in good health and CMV-seropositive. Input material: PBMCs. The J gene is TRBJ2-2, the V gene TRBV6-1; D unclear. The chain's CDR3 is CASSEVQNTGELFF. CDR3 nucleotide sequence: TGTGCCAGCAGTGAAGTTCAAAACACCGGGGAGCTGTTTTTT.